Below, 16 T cell receptor beta chains from the same sample are listed, as sequenced in a study of cytomegalovirus exposure and HLA in healthy donors. PCR involved 60 Vbeta and 13 Jbeta primers. TCRdb keeps only in-frame clones here, not all; method: immunoSEQ multiplex PCR. The repertoire holds 150,000 to 200,000 clones, around 78% seen once, with approximately 1.5% in the top ten. Specimen: PBMCs. The origin of the receptors is a man aged 35-49 years in good health and CMV-seronegative.

V and J are TRBV25-1 and TRBJ2-6; TRBD2 matches at 8 bases. The CDR3 is made up of 16 amino acids. Unmatched junction bases numbered 4, after V lost 3 bases and J lost 3 bases. Looked up from germline, CDR1 is MGHDK and CDR2 is SYGVNS. This CDR3 reads CASSDGGGFGANVLTF. For the CDR3, the DNA is TGTGCCAGCAGTGACGGGGGGGGGTTTGGGGCCAACGTCCTGACTTTC.

The chain couples TRBV18 to TRBJ1-5; no firm D call. The germline gives CDR1 KGHSH, CDR2 LQKENI. This CDR3 is 15 amino acids long. The V end lost 3 bases, the J end lost 0 bases, and 9 bases lay between the germline ends. DNA of the CDR3: TGTGCCAGCTCACCTAGGGAGGGTAGCAATCAGCCCCAGCATTTT. This codes for CASSPREGSNQPQHF.

The V gene is TRBV28, the J gene TRBJ1-4, with D possibly TRBD1 on 6 matching bases. Trimming cost V 5 bases and J 0 bases, with 7 bases left between them. CDR3 size: 14 residues. The germline V gene encodes CDR1 MDHEN and CDR2 SYDVKM. The CDR3, as DNA: TGTGCCAGCAGTAAGGGGGCAACTAATGAAAAACTGTTTTTT. Its translation is CASSKGATNEKLFF.

V and J are TRBV2 and TRBJ2-5; 10 nucleotides line up with TRBD2. Per germline, CDR1 SNHLY and CDR2 FYNNEI. CDR3 size: 16 residues. V lost 3 bases to trimming and J lost 5 bases; unmatched junction nucleotides: 9. The chain's CDR3 is CASSEASGRRVETQYF. CDR3 bases: TGTGCCAGCAGTGAGGCTAGCGGGAGAAGGGTGGAGACCCAGTACTTC.

The rearrangement links TRBV11-2 to TRBJ2-5; 12 bases match TRBD2. J gave up 5 bases and V 3 bases, and 4 bases lay outside the gene matches. The CDR3 extends over 15 amino acids. CDR1 SGHAT and CDR2 FQNNGV come from the germline V gene. DNA of the CDR3: TGTGCCAGCAGCTTGACCGGGACTAGCGGGGAGACCCAGTACTTC. It specifies CASSLTGTSGETQYF.

J is TRBJ2-7 and V is TRBV10-3; a weak D match, TRBD1 (6 bases). The CDR3 is made up of 13 amino acids. The V end was cut by 2 bases, the J end by 2 bases, with 7 bases between. In germline, CDR1 is ENHRY, CDR2 SYGVKD. The CDR3 protein is CAISEDRPYEQYF. The CDR3 DNA reads TGTGCCATCAGTGAGGACAGGCCCTACGAGCAGTACTTC.

V and J are TRBV7-7 and TRBJ2-2; TRBD2 matches at 9 bases. CDR3 size: 16 residues. Per the germline V gene, CDR1 is SSHAT and CDR2 is FNYEAQ (reference sequence). V shed 1 base, J shed 7 bases, and the junction held 7 bases outside the gene matches. This CDR3 reads CASSLEGGLADGELFF. CDR3 coding DNA: TGTGCCAGCAGCTTAGAGGGGGGACTAGCTGACGGGGAGCTGTTTTTT.

This clone appeared a few times. V and J are TRBV15 and TRBJ1-2; 7 positions match TRBD1. From germline, CDR1 is LNHNV and CDR2 YYDKDF (reference sequence). This CDR3 is 18 amino acids long. The V segment lost 0 bases and the J segment 1 base; nucleotides outside the gene matches: 11. The CDR3 region is CATSRDGGGGGLNYGYTF. CDR3 sequence (DNA): TGTGCCACCAGCAGAGATGGAGGAGGAGGGGGCCTTAACTATGGCTACACCTTC.

This clone occurred a few times. The chain uses TRBV9 and TRBJ1-5, with D hard to call. Trimming cost V 3 bases and J 0 bases, with 7 bases left between them. The CDR3 has 14 amino acids. CDR1 is SGDLS and CDR2 is YYNGEE in the germline V gene. CDR3 nucleotide sequence: TGTGCCAGCAGCGACAGTAATAGCAATCAGCCCCAGCATTTT. Its translation: CASSDSNSNQPQHF.

The gene calls are TRBV4-2 and TRBJ2-2; 9 nucleotides align to TRBD1. The germline gives CDR1 LGHNA, CDR2 YNFKEQ. After removal of 5 bases from V and 6 bases from J, the junction contained 7 bases not matched to a gene. The CDR3 loop spans 15 amino acids. The CDR3 DNA reads as TGTGCCAGCAGCTTGCCGGGACAGGGCGCCGGGGAGCTGTTTTTT. Amino acid sequence: CASSLPGQGAGELFF.

This chain connects TRBV27 to TRBJ2-1; D is ambiguous. Germline V lookup: CDR1 MNHEY, CDR2 SMNVEV (reference sequence). Trimming took off 6 bases at V and 3 bases at J, with 6 bases between the two ends. The CDR3 length is 12 residues. CDR3 protein: CASRSGYNEQFF. CDR3 DNA sequence: TGTGCCAGCAGGTCCGGCTACAATGAGCAGTTCTTC.

V is TRBV6-5 and J is TRBJ2-3; TRBD1 matches at 8 bases. V trimming: 8 bases; J trimming: 2 bases; junction bases outside the gene matches: 3. Germline-derived CDR1 and CDR2 are MNHEY and SVGAGI. The CDR3 consists of 13 residues. CDR3 loop: CASRDRYTDTQYF. The DNA of the CDR3 is TGTGCCAGCCGGGACAGGTACACAGATACGCAGTATTTT.

This clone was counted a few times. The V and J genes are TRBV11-2 and TRBJ2-1, with D unresolved. V was cut by 4 bases and J by 12 bases, with 13 bases left in between. From germline, CDR1 is SGHAT and CDR2 FQNNGV. The CDR3 has 12 amino acids. The CDR3: CASSSLDSWQFF. CDR3 in DNA: TGTGCCAGCAGCTCCCTTGATAGCTGGCAGTTCTTC.

The rearrangement joins TRBV5-6 to TRBJ2-7, with 7 bases lining up with TRBD1. The CDR3 has 15 amino acids. V was clipped by 5 bases and J by 1 base; unmatched bases: 9. Germline values: CDR1 SGHDT, CDR2 YYEEEE. In DNA form, the CDR3 reads TGTGCCAGCAGATACAGGGGCGCAGAGTCCTACGAGCAGTACGTC. Protein product: CASRYRGAESYEQYV.

The chain couples TRBV7-2 to TRBJ2-7; 7 nucleotides align to TRBD2. CDR3 length equals 14 residues. Germline lookup yields CDR1 SGHTA and CDR2 FQGNSA. The trim removed 0 bases at V and 3 bases at J, leaving 2 bases unmatched. CDR3 protein: CASSLAGGNYEQYV. For the CDR3, the DNA is TGTGCCAGCAGCTTAGCGGGGGGGAACTACGAGCAGTACGTC.

The J gene is TRBJ2-1, the V gene TRBV7-9, with D unresolved. V lost 4 bases to trimming and J lost 6 bases, with 19 bases between them. The CDR3 has 16 residues. In germline, CDR1 is SEHNR, CDR2 FQNEAQ (reference sequence). CDR3 protein: CASSSQNIPPINEQFF. The CDR3 DNA reads as TGTGCCAGCAGCTCCCAGAACATCCCGCCCATCAATGAGCAGTTCTTC.